These 2 T cell receptor beta chains originate from one sample sequenced in a study of post-analysis software for immune sequencing data. The authors incorporated unique molecular identifiers into the TCR beta cDNA libraries. One entry per CDR3 protein, called by TCRdb with MiXCR from the PCR reads. The table includes about 260,000 distinct CDR3 sequences, about 38% detected once. Study-level points and caveats: Among a few TRBV segments more frequent in patients than controls were TRBV5-6, TRBV5-1 and TRBV20-1.

These receptors' antigens are unknown. The sample comprised blood. The source of these receptors is a girl between 10 and 17 years old with multiple sclerosis.

With respect to this clonotype: This may be a read error, as it is one base from a much larger clone. The chain carries TRBV5-1 and TRBJ2-1, with D perhaps matching TRBD2 (5 bases). CDR1 is SGHRS and CDR2 is YFSETQ in the germline V gene. The CDR3 is made up of 12 amino acids. The CDR3 here is CASRSGVDRLVF. In DNA form, the CDR3 reads TGCGCCAGCAGGTCCGGGGTTGACCGCCTGGTCTTC.

On this clonotype: A much larger clone lies a single base off, so this may be a read error. The chain is built from TRBV5-1 and TRBJ2-7; 7 nucleotides match TRBD1. Trimming took 3 bases from V and 7 from J; bases not matched to a gene: 19. CDR1 is SGHRS, CDR2 YFSETQ, per germline. The CDR3 runs to 17 residues. CDR3 nucleotides: TGCGCCAGCAGCTCCCTGGACAGGCCGAGCTCCTACAATGAGCAGTACTTC. It translates to CASSSLDRPSSYNEQYF.